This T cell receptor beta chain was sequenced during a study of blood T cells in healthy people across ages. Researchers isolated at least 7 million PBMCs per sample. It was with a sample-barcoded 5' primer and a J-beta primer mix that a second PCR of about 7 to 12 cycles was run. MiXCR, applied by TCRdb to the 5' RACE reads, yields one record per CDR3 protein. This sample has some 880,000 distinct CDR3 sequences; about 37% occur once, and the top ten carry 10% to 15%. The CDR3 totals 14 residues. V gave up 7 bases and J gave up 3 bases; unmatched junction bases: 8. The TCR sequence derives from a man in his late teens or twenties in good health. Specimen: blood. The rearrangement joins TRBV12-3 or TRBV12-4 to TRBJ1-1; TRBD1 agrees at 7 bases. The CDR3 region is CASNFKGAHTEAFF. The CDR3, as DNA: TGTGCCAGCAATTTTAAGGGGGCTCACACTGAAGCTTTCTTT.